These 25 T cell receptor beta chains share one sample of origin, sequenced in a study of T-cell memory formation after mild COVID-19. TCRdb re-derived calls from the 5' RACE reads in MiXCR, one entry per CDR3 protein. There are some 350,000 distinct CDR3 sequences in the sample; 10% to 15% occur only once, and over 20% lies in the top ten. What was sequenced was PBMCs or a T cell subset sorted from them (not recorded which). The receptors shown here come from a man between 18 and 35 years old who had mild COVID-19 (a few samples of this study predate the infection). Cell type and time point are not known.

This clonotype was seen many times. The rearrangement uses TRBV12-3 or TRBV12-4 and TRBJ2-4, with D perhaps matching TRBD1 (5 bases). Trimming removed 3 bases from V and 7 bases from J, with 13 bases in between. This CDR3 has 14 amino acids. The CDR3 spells CASSFEGARNIQYF. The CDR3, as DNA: TGTGCCAGCAGTTTCGAAGGGGCGCGGAACATTCAGTACTTC.

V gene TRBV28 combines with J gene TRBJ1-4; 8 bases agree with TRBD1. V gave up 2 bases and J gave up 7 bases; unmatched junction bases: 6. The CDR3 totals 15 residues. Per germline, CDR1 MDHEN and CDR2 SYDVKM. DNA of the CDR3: TGTGCCAGCAGTTTACGTGGACAGGGAGTTGAAAAACTGTTTTTT. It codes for CASSLRGQGVEKLFF.

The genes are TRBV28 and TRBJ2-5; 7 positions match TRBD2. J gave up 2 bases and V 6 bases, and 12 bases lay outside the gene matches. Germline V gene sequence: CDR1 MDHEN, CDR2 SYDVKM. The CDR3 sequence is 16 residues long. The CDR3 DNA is TGTGCCAGCAGCCGAACGACTAGCTCAACACAAGAGACCCAGTACTTC. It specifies CASSRTTSSTQETQYF.

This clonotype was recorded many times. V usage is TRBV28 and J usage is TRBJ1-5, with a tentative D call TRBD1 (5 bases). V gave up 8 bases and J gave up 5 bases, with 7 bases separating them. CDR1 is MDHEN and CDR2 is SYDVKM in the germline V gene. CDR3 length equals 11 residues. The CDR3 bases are TGTGCCAGCGGGACGGATCAGCCCCAGCATTTT. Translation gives CASGTDQPQHF.

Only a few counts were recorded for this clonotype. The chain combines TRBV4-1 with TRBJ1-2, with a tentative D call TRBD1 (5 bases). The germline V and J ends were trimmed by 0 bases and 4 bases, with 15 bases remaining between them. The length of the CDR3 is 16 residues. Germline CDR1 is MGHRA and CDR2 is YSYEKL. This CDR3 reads CASSQDLNRRPYGYTF. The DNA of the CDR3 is TGCGCCAGCAGCCAAGACCTCAACAGGAGACCCTATGGCTACACCTTC.

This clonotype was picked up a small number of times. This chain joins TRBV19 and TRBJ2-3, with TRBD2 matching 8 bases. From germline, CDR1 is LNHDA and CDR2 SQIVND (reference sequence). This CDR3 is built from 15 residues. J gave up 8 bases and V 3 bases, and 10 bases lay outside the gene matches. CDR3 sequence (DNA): TGTGCCAGTAGTATGGTCGGCGGGGGGTCCCCTACGCAGTATTTT. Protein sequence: CASSMVGGGSPTQYF. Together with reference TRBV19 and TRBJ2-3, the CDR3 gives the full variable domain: DGGITQSPKYLFRKEGQNVTLSCEQNLNHDAMYWYRQDPGQGLRLIYYSQIVNDFQKGDIAEGYSVSREKKESFPLTVTSAQKNPTAFYLCASSMVGGGSPTQYFGPGTRLTVL.

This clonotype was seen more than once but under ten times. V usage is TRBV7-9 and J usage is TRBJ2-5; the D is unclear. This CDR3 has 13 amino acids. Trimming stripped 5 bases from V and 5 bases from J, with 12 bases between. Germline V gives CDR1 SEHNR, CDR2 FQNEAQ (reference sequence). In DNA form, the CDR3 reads TGTGCCAGCAGCCGAATAATATCCGAGACCCAGTACTTC. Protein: CASSRIISETQYF. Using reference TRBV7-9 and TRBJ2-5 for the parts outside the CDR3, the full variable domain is DTGVSQNPRHKITKRGQNVTFRCDPISEHNRLYWYRQTLGQGPEFLTYFQNEAQLEKSRLLSDRFSAERPKGSFSTLEIQRTEQGDSAMYLCASSRIISETQYFGPGTRLLVL.

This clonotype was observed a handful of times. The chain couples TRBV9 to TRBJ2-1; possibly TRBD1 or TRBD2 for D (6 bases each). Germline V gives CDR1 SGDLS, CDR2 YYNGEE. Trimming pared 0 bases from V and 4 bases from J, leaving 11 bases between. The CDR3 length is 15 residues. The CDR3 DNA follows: TGTGCCAGCAGCGTAGGGGGGGCCATATACAATGAGCAGTTCTTC. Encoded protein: CASSVGGAIYNEQFF.

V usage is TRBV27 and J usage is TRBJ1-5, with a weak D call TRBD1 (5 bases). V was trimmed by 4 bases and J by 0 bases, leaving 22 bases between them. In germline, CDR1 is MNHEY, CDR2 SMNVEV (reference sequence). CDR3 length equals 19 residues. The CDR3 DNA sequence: TGTGCCAGCAGTTCCGACGGAGGGGCAGGGAGGGATAGCAATCAGCCCCAGCATTTT. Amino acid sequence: CASSSDGGAGRDSNQPQHF.

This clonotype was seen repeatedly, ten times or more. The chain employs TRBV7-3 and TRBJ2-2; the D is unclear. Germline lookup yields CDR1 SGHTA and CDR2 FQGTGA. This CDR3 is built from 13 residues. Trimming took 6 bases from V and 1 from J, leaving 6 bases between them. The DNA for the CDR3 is TGTGCCAGCAGTCAGATGAACACCGGGGAGCTGTTTTTT. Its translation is CASSQMNTGELFF. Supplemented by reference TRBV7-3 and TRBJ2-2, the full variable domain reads GAGVSQTPSNKVTEKGKYVELRCDPISGHTALYWYRQSLGQGPEFLIYFQGTGAADDSGLPNDRFFAVRPEGSVSTLKIQRTERGDSAVYLCASSQMNTGELFFGEGSRLTVL.

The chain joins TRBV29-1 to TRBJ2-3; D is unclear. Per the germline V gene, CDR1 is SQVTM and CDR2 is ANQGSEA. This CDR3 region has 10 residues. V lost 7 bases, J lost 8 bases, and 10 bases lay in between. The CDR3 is CSASIGTQYF. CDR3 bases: TGCAGCGCCTCCATTGGTACGCAGTATTTT.

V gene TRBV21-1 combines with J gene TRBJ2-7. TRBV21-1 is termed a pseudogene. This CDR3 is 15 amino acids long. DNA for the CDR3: TGTGCCAGCAGCTCGACCTACGGATCACTTTACGAGCAGTACGTC. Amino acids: CASSSTYGSLYEQYV.

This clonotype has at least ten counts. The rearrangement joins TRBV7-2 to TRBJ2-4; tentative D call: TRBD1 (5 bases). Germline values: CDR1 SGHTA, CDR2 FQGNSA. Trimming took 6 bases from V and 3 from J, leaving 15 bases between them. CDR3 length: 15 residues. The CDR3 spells CASSAQTGFKNIQYF. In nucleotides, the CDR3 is TGTGCCAGCAGTGCTCAAACAGGCTTCAAAAACATTCAGTACTTC.

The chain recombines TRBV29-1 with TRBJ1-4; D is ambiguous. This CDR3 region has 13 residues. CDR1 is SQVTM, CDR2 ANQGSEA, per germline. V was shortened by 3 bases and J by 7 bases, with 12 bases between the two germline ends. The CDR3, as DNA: TGCAGCGTTGACGTTGGTTTGGGTGAAAAACTGTTTTTT. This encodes CSVDVGLGEKLFF.

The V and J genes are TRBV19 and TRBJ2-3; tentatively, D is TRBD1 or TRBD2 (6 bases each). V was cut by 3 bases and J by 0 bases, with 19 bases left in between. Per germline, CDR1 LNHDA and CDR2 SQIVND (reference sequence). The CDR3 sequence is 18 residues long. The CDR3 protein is CASSIFGGGRASTDTQYF. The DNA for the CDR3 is TGTGCCAGTAGTATTTTTGGTGGGGGGCGAGCTAGCACAGATACGCAGTATTTT.

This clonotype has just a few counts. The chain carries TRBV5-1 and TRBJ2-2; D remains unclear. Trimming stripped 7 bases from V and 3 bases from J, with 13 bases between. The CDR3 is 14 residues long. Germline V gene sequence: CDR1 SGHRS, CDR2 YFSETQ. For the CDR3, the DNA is TGCGCCAGCCAAAACTCCGTGGACACCGGGGAGCTGTTTTTT. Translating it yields CASQNSVDTGELFF.

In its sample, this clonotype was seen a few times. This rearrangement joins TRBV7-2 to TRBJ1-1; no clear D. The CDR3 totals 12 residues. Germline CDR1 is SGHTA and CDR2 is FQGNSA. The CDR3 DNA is TGTGATAGAGGGCGGGTGAACACTGAAGCTTTCTTT. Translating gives CDRGRVNTEAFF.

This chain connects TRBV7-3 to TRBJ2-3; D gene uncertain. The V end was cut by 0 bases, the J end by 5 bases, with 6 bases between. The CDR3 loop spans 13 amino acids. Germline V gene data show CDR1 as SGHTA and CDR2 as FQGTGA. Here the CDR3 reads CASSLTVEDTQYF. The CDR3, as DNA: TGTGCCAGCAGCTTAACGGTCGAAGATACGCAGTATTTT.

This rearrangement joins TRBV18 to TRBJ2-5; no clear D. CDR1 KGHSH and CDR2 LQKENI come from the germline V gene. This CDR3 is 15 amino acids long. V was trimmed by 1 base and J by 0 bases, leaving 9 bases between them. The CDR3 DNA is TGTGCCAGCTCACCACAGAGAGGCGACCAAGAGACCCAGTACTTC. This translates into CASSPQRGDQETQYF.

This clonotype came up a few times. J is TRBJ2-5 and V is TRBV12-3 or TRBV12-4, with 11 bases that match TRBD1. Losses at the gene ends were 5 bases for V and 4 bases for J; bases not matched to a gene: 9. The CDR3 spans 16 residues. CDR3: CASSLRDRGRGETQYF. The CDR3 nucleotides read TGTGCCAGCAGTCTCCGGGACAGGGGGAGGGGAGAGACCCAGTACTTC.

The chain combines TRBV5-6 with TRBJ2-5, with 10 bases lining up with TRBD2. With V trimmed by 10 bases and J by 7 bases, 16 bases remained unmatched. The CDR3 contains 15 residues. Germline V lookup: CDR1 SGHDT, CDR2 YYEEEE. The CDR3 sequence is CASSLDSGGVGTQYF. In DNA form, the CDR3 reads TGTGCCTCAAGCTTGGACAGCGGGGGGGTGGGGACCCAGTACTTC.

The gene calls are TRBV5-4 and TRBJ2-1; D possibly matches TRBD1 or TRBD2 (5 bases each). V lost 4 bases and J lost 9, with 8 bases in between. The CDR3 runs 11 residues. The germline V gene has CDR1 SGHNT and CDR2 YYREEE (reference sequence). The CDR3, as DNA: TGTGCCAGCAGCCAGGGAGTTGAGCAGTTCTTC. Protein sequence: CASSQGVEQFF.

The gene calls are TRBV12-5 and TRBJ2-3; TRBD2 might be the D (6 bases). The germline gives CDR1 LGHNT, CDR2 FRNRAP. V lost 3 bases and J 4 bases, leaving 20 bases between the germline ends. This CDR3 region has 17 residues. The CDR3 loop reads CASGFTRLGDFADTQYF. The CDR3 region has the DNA TGTGCTAGTGGTTTCACACGACTAGGGGATTTCGCAGATACGCAGTATTTT.

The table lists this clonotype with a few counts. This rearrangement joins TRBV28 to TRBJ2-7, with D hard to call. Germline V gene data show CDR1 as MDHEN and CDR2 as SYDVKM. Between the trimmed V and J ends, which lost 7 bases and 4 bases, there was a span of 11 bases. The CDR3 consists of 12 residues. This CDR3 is CASNPGSYEQYV. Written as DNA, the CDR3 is TGTGCCAGCAACCCGGGTTCTTACGAGCAGTACGTC.

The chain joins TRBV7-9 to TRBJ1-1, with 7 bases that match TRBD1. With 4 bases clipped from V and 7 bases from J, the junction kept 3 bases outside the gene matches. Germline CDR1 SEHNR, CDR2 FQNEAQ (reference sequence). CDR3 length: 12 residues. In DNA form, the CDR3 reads TGTGCCAGCAGCTCGGGACAGATTGAAGCTTTCTTT. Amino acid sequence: CASSSGQIEAFF.